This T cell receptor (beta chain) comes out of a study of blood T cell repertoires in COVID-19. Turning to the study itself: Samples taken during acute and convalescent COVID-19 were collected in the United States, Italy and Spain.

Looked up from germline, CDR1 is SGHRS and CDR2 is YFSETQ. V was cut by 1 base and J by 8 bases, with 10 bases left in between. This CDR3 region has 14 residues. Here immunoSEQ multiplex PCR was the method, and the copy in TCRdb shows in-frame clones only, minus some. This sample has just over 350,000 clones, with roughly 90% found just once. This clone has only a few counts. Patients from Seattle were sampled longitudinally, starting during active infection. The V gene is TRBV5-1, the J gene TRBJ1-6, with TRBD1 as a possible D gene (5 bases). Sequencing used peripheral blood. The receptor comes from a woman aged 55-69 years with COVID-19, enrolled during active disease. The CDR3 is CASSLTGSDSPLHF. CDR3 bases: TGCGCCAGCAGCTTGACAGGCTCAGATTCACCCCTCCACTTT.